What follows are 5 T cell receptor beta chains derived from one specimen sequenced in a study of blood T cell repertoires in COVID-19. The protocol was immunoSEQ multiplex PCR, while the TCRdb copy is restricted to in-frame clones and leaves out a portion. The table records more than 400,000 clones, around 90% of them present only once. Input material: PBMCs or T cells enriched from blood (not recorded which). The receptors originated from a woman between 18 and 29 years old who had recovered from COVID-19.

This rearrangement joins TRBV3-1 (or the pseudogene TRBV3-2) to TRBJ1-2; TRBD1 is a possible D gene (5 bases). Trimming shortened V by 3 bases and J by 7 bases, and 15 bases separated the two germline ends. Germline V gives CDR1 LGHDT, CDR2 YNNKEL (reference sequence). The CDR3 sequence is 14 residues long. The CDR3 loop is CASSQRGGGGGYTF. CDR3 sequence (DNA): TGTGCCAGCAGCCAGCGGGGGGGAGGAGGTGGCTACACCTTC.

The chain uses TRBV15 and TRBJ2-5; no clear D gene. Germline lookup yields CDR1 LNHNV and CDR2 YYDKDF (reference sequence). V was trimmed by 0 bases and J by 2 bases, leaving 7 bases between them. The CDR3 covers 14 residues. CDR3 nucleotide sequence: TGTGCCACCAGCAGAGAGGCAGATCAAGAGACCCAGTACTTC. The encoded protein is CATSREADQETQYF.

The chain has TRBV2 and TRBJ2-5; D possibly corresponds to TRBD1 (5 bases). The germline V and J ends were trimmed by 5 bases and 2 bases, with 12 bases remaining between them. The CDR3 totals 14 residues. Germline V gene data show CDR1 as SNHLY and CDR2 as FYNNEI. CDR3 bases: TGTGCCAGCAGTCCAGGGAATTCTCAAGAGACCCAGTACTTC. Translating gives CASSPGNSQETQYF.

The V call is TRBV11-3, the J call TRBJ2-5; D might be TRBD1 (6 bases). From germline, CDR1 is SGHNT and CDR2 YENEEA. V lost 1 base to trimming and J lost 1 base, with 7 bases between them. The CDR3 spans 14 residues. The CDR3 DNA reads TGTGCCAGCAGCTTAGGACAGGCCCAAGAGACCCAGTACTTC. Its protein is CASSLGQAQETQYF.

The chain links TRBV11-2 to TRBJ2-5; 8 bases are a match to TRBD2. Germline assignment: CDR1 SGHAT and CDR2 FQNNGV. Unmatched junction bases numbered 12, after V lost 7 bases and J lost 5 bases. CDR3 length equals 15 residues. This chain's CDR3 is CASIKAGGALETQYF. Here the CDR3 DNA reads TGTGCCAGCATCAAAGCCGGGGGGGCCCTCGAGACCCAGTACTTC.